These 23 T cell receptor beta chains were all obtained from the same sample, sequenced in a study of T-cell memory formation after mild COVID-19. TCRdb ran MiXCR on the 5' RACE reads and lists one entry per CDR3 protein. The sample comprises a few hundred thousand distinct CDR3 sequences, roughly 17% of which are singletons, and 20% to 25% rests with the top ten. The sequencing input was PBMCs or a T cell subset sorted from them (not recorded which). The receptors were sampled from a man between 18 and 35 years old who had mild COVID-19 (a few samples of this study predate the infection). Cell type and time point are not known.

The V and J genes are TRBV6-5 and TRBJ2-5; D assignment may be TRBD1 or TRBD2 (6 bases each). Deletions cut 6 bases from V and 0 bases from J, with 17 bases between. Germline V gene sequence: CDR1 MNHEY, CDR2 SVGAGI. This CDR3 contains 16 residues. CDR3 in amino acids: CASRTLRGQYQETQYF. The CDR3 DNA reads TGTGCCAGCAGGACACTGCGGGGACAATACCAAGAGACCCAGTACTTC.

This clonotype was detected a few times. This sequence joins TRBV6-6 and TRBJ2-1; TRBD2 might be the D (6 bases). CDR3 length: 17 amino acids. Trimming left V 2 bases short and J 3 bases short, with 17 bases between. Germline V gene lookup returns CDR1 MNHNY and CDR2 SVGAGI (reference sequence). This CDR3 is CASSYPAGLAFYNEQFF. CDR3 nucleotide sequence: TGTGCCAGCAGTTACCCGGCAGGGCTAGCGTTCTACAATGAGCAGTTCTTC.

This clonotype was picked up a small number of times. The rearrangement joins TRBV7-2 to TRBJ2-3, with TRBD1 matching 7 bases. Trimming removed 3 bases from V and 6 bases from J; junction bases left unmatched: 9. The CDR3 is 15 amino acids. Germline lookup yields CDR1 SGHTA and CDR2 FQGNSA. This CDR3 reads CASSFRPGGGDTQYF. The CDR3 DNA sequence: TGTGCCAGCAGCTTCCGACCAGGGGGTGGTGATACGCAGTATTTT.

This clonotype was observed many times. The gene calls are TRBV5-1 and TRBJ2-7; 7 nucleotides line up with TRBD2. Per germline, CDR1 SGHRS and CDR2 YFSETQ. The CDR3 extends over 14 amino acids. V lost 2 bases, J lost 1 base, and 3 bases stayed unmatched. CDR3 residues: CASSFAGVSYEQYF. DNA of the CDR3: TGCGCCAGCAGCTTCGCGGGGGTTTCCTACGAGCAGTACTTC.

The sample holds many counts of this clonotype. The chain employs TRBV15 and TRBJ2-5, with D uncertain. The CDR3 spans 12 residues. The germline V gene encodes CDR1 LNHNV and CDR2 YYDKDF (reference sequence). Trimming took off 1 base at V and 5 bases at J, with 5 bases between the two ends. CDR3 amino acids: CATSRVGETQYF. CDR3 DNA: TGTGCCACCAGCAGAGTGGGCGAGACCCAGTACTTC.

The chain combines TRBV12-3 or TRBV12-4 with TRBJ1-4; D not certain. The CDR3 extends over 15 amino acids. With 6 bases removed from V and 6 bases from J, the gap between germline ends came to 17 bases. The CDR3 loop is CASSSRRAWDEKLFF. CDR3 bases: TGTGCCAGCAGCTCCAGGAGGGCATGGGATGAAAAACTGTTTTTT.

The sample holds a few counts of this clonotype. The chain carries TRBV12-3 or TRBV12-4 and TRBJ2-2; no definite D call. The CDR3 consists of 16 residues. The ends were cut back, 2 bases at V and 0 bases at J, with 10 bases in the middle. The CDR3 sequence is CASSLLGITNTGELFF. As DNA, the CDR3 is TGTGCCAGCAGTTTACTCGGTATCACGAACACCGGGGAGCTGTTTTTT.

The J gene is TRBJ2-3, the V gene TRBV12-5; 7 nucleotides align to TRBD1. Germline CDR1 is LGHNT and CDR2 is FRNRAP. The CDR3 is made up of 11 amino acids. V lost 11 bases and J lost 6; bases outside the gene matches: 5. The CDR3 DNA follows: TGTGCTGGACAGGAGCTTGATACGCAGTATTTT. The encoded protein is CAGQELDTQYF.

The V and J genes are TRBV5-1 and TRBJ2-1; no definite D call. The CDR3 has 14 residues. CDR1 is SGHRS, CDR2 YFSETQ, per germline. Between the trimmed V and J ends, which lost 0 bases and 7 bases, there was a span of 11 bases. This CDR3 reads CASSLVAGSNEQFF. CDR3 in DNA: TGCGCCAGCAGCTTGGTGGCAGGATCTAATGAGCAGTTCTTC. The whole variable domain, remainder taken from reference TRBV5-1 and TRBJ2-1, is KAGVTQTPRYLIKTRGQQVTLSCSPISGHRSVSWYQQTPGQGLQFLFEYFSETQRNKGNFPGRFSGRQFSNSRSEMNVSTLELGDSALYLCASSLVAGSNEQFFGPGTRLTVL.

The V call is TRBV7-8, the J call TRBJ1-5, with unresolved D. Germline V gene sequence: CDR1 SGHVS, CDR2 FQNEAQ. The CDR3 is 14 amino acids. Trimming pared 1 base from V and 4 bases from J, leaving 8 bases between. In DNA, the CDR3 is TGTGCCAGCAGCTTAGTACAGCAAAATCAGCCCCAGCATTTT. Translating it yields CASSLVQQNQPQHF.

This clonotype has more than one count but fewer than ten. This chain uses TRBV7-9 with TRBJ1-5, with D unresolved. The CDR3 length is 12 residues. Trimming took 5 bases from V and 5 from J, leaving 7 bases between them. Germline assignment: CDR1 SEHNR and CDR2 FQNEAQ (reference sequence). The chain's CDR3 is CASSVSDQPQHF. Written as DNA, the CDR3 is TGTGCCAGCAGCGTCAGTGATCAGCCCCAGCATTTT.

This clonotype has only a few counts. The CDR3 reads CASSEEAGLAKYNEQFF. CDR3 nucleotide sequence: TGTGCCAGCAGTGAAGAGGCGGGACTAGCTAAATACAATGAGCAGTTCTTC. The chain has TRBV6-1 and TRBJ2-1, with TRBD2 matching over 9 bases. Germline V lookup: CDR1 MNHNS, CDR2 SASEGT. Germline trimming cut 1 base from V and 4 bases from J; bases unmatched to any gene: 8. The CDR3 contains 17 residues.

This clonotype showed up just a few times. The chain joins TRBV5-1 to TRBJ2-7; tentatively, D is TRBD1 or TRBD2 (5 bases each). CDR3 size: 15 residues. Trimming removed 4 bases from V and 2 bases from J, with 16 bases in between. The germline CDR1 and CDR2 sequences are SGHRS and YFSETQ. Here the CDR3 reads CASSGGIGGTYEQYF. DNA of the CDR3: TGCGCCAGCAGCGGGGGTATTGGCGGAACCTACGAGCAGTACTTC.

This sequence joins TRBV4-1 and TRBJ1-2; D is possibly TRBD1 (6 bases). The germline V gene encodes CDR1 MGHRA and CDR2 YSYEKL. This CDR3 contains 16 residues. V lost 4 bases, J lost 6 bases, and 21 bases lay in between. For the CDR3, the DNA is TGCGCCAGCAGCCCCCGGGGGCGGGGGGCAGCTGATGGCTACACCTTC. Translated, it gives CASSPRGRGAADGYTF.

The chain links TRBV9 to TRBJ2-3, with 7 bases aligning to TRBD1. The CDR3 extends over 14 amino acids. Germline V gene data show CDR1 as SGDLS and CDR2 as YYNGEE. Trimming removed 4 bases from V and 2 bases from J; junction bases left unmatched: 4. The CDR3 loop reads CASSQGTATDTQYF. Here the CDR3 DNA reads TGTGCCAGCAGCCAGGGGACAGCCACAGATACGCAGTATTTT.

This clonotype was seen ten or more times. V is TRBV5-5 and J is TRBJ1-4, with no clear D. Per germline, CDR1 SGHKS and CDR2 YYEKEE (reference sequence). The CDR3 covers 14 residues. Trimming stripped 2 bases from V and 8 bases from J, with 13 bases between. The CDR3 protein is CASSLEGVGEKLFF. The DNA of the CDR3 is TGTGCCAGCAGCTTAGAGGGAGTCGGCGAAAAACTGTTTTTT.

The J gene is TRBJ1-1, the V gene TRBV7-2; D is unresolved. The CDR3 loop spans 12 amino acids. The germline V gene encodes CDR1 SGHTA and CDR2 FQGNSA. The V gene lost 8 bases and the J gene lost 1 base, with 8 bases spanning the gap. The CDR3 protein is CASGSGNTEAFF. The CDR3, as DNA: TGTGCCAGCGGATCGGGGAACACTGAAGCTTTCTTT.

DNA for the CDR3: TGTGCCAGCAGTATTCGGGACTCAGCCTACGAGCAGTACTTC. Amino acid sequence: CASSIRDSAYEQYF. This sequence joins TRBV6-2 or TRBV6-3 and TRBJ2-7; D may be TRBD2 (6 bases). Germline V lookup: CDR1 MNHEY, CDR2 SVGEGT. This CDR3 spans 14 amino acids. V was shortened by 5 bases and J by 2 bases, with 13 bases between the two germline ends.

The CDR3 here is CASSLEFTDTEAFF. The CDR3 DNA is TGCGCCAGCAGCTTGGAATTCACGGACACTGAAGCTTTCTTT. The chain couples TRBV5-1 to TRBJ1-1; D is unresolved. V gave up 0 bases and J gave up 3 bases, with 9 bases separating them. Germline V gene lookup returns CDR1 SGHRS and CDR2 YFSETQ. The CDR3 consists of 14 residues.

V and J are TRBV7-6 and TRBJ2-1; D remains unclear. This CDR3 contains 17 residues. The V end was cut by 1 base, the J end by 5 bases, with 18 bases between. Germline CDR1 SGHVS, CDR2 FNYEAQ. The DNA of the CDR3 is TGTGCCAGCAGCTTAGTAGCCAATTACAGAGTAGACAATGAGCAGTTCTTC. It encodes CASSLVANYRVDNEQFF. Drawing the rest from reference TRBV7-6 and TRBJ2-1, the complete variable domain is GAGVSQSPRYKVTKRGQDVALRCDPISGHVSLYWYRQALGQGPEFLTYFNYEAQQDKSGLPNDRFSAERPEGSISTLTIQRTEQRDSAMYRCASSLVANYRVDNEQFFGPGTRLTVL.

The chain carries TRBV4-1 and TRBJ1-5, with D possibly TRBD1 on 5 matching bases. V was clipped by 1 base and J by 3 bases, with 13 bases between them. Germline lookup yields CDR1 MGHRA and CDR2 YSYEKL. The CDR3 is 16 residues long. The CDR3 DNA reads TGCGCCAGCAGCCAAGGTGCAGGGAGGATCAATCAGCCCCAGCATTTT. Translated: CASSQGAGRINQPQHF.

The gene calls are TRBV3-1 and TRBJ2-2, with 7 bases identical to TRBD2. J gave up 7 bases and V 5 bases, and 7 bases lay outside the gene matches. The CDR3 consists of 14 residues. Per germline, CDR1 LGHDT and CDR2 YNNKEL (reference sequence). The CDR3 DNA follows: TGTGCCAGCAGCGCCCGGGGGGAACACGGGGAGCTGTTTTTT. Its protein product is CASSARGEHGELFF.

In nucleotides, the CDR3 is TGTGCCAGCGGAATAGCGGGGGCGGACATTCAGTACTTC. Its protein is CASGIAGADIQYF. The V and J genes are TRBV2 and TRBJ2-4; 9 bases map to TRBD2. V shed 8 bases, J shed 8 bases, and the junction held 7 bases outside the gene matches. The germline gives CDR1 SNHLY, CDR2 FYNNEI. This CDR3 is built from 13 residues.